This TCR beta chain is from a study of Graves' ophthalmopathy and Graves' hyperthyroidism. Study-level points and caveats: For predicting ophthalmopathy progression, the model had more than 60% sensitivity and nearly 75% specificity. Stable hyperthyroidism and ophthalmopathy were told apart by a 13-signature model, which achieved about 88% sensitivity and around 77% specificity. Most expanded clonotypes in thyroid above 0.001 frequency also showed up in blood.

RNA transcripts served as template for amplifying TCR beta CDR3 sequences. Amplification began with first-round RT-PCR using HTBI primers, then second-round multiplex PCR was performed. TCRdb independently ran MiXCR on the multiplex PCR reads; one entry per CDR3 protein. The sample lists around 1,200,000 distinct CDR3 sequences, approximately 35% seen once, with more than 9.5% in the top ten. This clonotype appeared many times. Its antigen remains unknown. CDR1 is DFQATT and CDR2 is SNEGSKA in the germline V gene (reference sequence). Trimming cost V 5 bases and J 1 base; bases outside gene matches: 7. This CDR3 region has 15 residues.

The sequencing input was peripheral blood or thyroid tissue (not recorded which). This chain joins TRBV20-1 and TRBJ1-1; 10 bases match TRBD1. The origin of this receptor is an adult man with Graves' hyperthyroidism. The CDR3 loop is CSALGDRGGNTEAFF. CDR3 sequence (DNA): TGCAGTGCTCTCGGGGACAGGGGTGGGAACACTGAAGCTTTCTTT.